This TCR beta chain was captured in a study of cytomegalovirus exposure and HLA in healthy donors. The primer mix had 60 Vbeta and 13 Jbeta primers. Libraries were prepared by immunoSEQ multiplex PCR; TCRdb keeps only in-frame clonotypes and omits some of them. Here the sample spans 98,000 or so clones, 78% being singletons. The germline gives CDR1 MGHDK, CDR2 SYGVNS. V was cut by 0 bases and J by 6 bases, with 6 bases left in between. The CDR3 spans 12 residues. The clonotype was recovered from a woman aged 40 to 55 in good health and CMV-seronegative. The chain recombines TRBV25-1 with TRBJ2-7; D is possibly TRBD2 (5 bases). Sequenced sample: PBMCs. The CDR3 DNA is TGTGCCAGCAGTGAATATCGGGGCGAGCAGTACTTC. As protein: CASSEYRGEQYF.